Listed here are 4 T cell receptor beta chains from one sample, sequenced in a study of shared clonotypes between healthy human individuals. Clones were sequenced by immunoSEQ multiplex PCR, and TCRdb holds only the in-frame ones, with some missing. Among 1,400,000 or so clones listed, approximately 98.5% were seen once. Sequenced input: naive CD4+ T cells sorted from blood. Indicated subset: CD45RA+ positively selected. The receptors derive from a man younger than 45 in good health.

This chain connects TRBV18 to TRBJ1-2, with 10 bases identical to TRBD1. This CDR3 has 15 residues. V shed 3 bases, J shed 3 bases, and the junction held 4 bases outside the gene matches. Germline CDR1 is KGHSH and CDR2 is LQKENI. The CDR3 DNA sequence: TGTGCCAGCTCACCCGGGACAGGGGCTGACTATGGCTACACCTTC. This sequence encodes CASSPGTGADYGYTF.

In DNA form, the CDR3 reads TGTGCCAGCAGTGAACTGGGGGCGAATAAGAAGAGGCAGTTCTTC. Amino acid sequence: CASSELGANKKRQFF. The V call is TRBV2, the J call TRBJ2-1; D perhaps matches TRBD1 (6 bases). From germline, CDR1 is SNHLY and CDR2 FYNNEI. The CDR3 spans 15 residues. Trimming stripped 2 bases from V and 12 bases from J, with 20 bases between. The full variable domain, its missing parts supplied by reference TRBV2 and TRBJ2-1, is EPEVTQTPSHQVTQMGQEVILRCVPISNHLYFYWYRQILGQKVEFLVSFYNNEISEKSEIFDDQFSVERPDGSNFTLKIRSTKLEDSAMYFCASSELGANKKRQFFGPGTRLTVL.

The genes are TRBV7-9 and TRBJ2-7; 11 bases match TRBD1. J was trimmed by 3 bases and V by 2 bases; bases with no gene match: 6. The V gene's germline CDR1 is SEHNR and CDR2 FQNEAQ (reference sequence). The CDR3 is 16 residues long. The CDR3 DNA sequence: TGTGCCAGCAGCTTAAACAGAGGGACAGGGGGCTACGAGCAGTACTTC. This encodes CASSLNRGTGGYEQYF.

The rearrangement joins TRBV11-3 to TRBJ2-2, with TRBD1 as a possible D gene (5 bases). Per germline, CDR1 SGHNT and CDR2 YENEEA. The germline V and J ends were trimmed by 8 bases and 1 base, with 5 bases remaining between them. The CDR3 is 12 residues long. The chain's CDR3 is CASQGNTGELFF. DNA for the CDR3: TGTGCCAGCCAGGGGAACACCGGGGAGCTGTTTTTT.